Each of the 20 T cell receptor beta chains below was sequenced from the same sample in a study of T cell repertoires and Cas9 in healthy adults (dated by TCRdb to about 2018). The library was produced with the immunoSEQ multiplex PCR assay. The immuneACCESS repertoire file appears here via TCRdb, limited to in-frame rearrangements. These files lack a portion of the clones; in checked studies, under half of the deficit traces to unresolved V genes, and the cause of the others is not known. For this sample the table gives roughly 13,000 clones, of which 89% were detected only once. Clones ranked in the top ten supply about 1.5% of the sample. The material sequenced was Tregs (CD4+, CD25+, CD127-, CD137-, CD154-) from PBMCs; culture status not recorded. All receptors come from a human donor in good health.

The rearrangement links TRBV19 to TRBJ2-1, with 10 bases lining up with TRBD1. The CDR3 consists of 15 residues. Germline CDR1 reads LNHDA; CDR2 reads SQIVND (reference sequence). Trimming at V came to 3 bases and at J to 7 bases, leaving 6 bases not matched to a gene. CDR3 region: CASSIPGTGANEQFF. The CDR3 nucleotides read TGTGCCAGTAGTATCCCCGGGACAGGGGCAAATGAGCAGTTCTTC.

This chain links TRBV28 with TRBJ2-1, with TRBD2 as a possible D gene (6 bases). CDR3 length: 13 residues. Trimming took off 6 bases at V and 9 bases at J, with 15 bases between the two ends. Germline CDR1 MDHEN, CDR2 SYDVKM. CDR3 protein: CASRQGGPGEQFF. The CDR3 bases are TGTGCCAGCAGGCAGGGAGGTCCCGGTGAGCAGTTCTTC.

The genes are TRBV25-1 and TRBJ2-3; TRBD1 matches at 7 bases. The V gene's germline CDR1 is MGHDK and CDR2 SYGVNS. This CDR3 is built from 16 residues. The ends lost 1 base at V and 0 bases at J; junction bases unmatched: 4. The CDR3 DNA is TGTGCCAGCAGTGAATTAGGGGGACAGAGCACAGATACGCAGTATTTT. Its protein is CASSELGGQSTDTQYF.

This clone is a singleton in its sample. This sequence joins TRBV6-5 and TRBJ1-2; no clear D. Germline assignment: CDR1 MNHEY and CDR2 SVGAGI. V lost 0 bases, J lost 0 bases, and 11 bases lay in between. CDR3 length: 16 amino acids. This chain's CDR3 is CASSYSRSGTNYGYTF. DNA of the CDR3: TGTGCCAGCAGTTACTCGAGGTCAGGCACTAACTATGGCTACACCTTC.

This chain links TRBV30 with TRBJ2-5; TRBD2 is a possible D gene (7 bases). CDR3 size: 14 residues. V lost 3 bases to trimming and J lost 5 bases, with 16 bases between them. Germline CDR1 is GTSNPN and CDR2 is SVGIG (reference sequence). In nucleotides, the CDR3 is TGTGCCTGGAGGTGGGGGGGGGCTTCGGAGACCCAGTACTTC. Protein: CAWRWGGASETQYF.

This clone was seen only once. The chain carries TRBV7-2 and TRBJ1-2; D gene unclear. Trimming removed 7 bases at V and 5 bases at J, with 17 bases between. The CDR3 has 14 amino acids. CDR1 is SGHTA and CDR2 is FQGNSA in the germline V gene. CDR3 nucleotide sequence: TGTGCCAGCACCCCCCCGAGTTCCTGGTATGGCTACACCTTC. Protein product: CASTPPSSWYGYTF.

CDR3 nucleotide sequence: TGCGCCAGCAGCTTGGAGGGCACCCGCTCTGGAAACACCATATATTTT. Translation: CASSLEGTRSGNTIYF. The J gene is TRBJ1-3, the V gene TRBV5-1; D not resolved. The CDR3 runs 16 residues. Germline lookup yields CDR1 SGHRS and CDR2 YFSETQ. Deletions cut 0 bases from V and 0 bases from J, with 10 bases between.

The V call is TRBV7-9, the J call TRBJ1-2; no firm D call. This CDR3 spans 16 amino acids. Germline loops: CDR1 SEHNR, CDR2 FQNEAQ (reference sequence). Trimming removed 3 bases at V and 6 bases at J, with 20 bases between. DNA of the CDR3: TGTGCCAGCAGCTTCGGGAAACGGGCGACCCTGGATGGCTACACCTTC. This gives the protein CASSFGKRATLDGYTF. The whole variable domain, filled in from reference TRBV7-9 and TRBJ1-2, reads DTGVSQNPRHKITKRGQNVTFRCDPISEHNRLYWYRQTLGQGPEFLTYFQNEAQLEKSRLLSDRFSAERPKGSFSTLEIQRTEQGDSAMYLCASSFGKRATLDGYTFGSGTRLTVV.

The V and J genes are TRBV5-1 and TRBJ1-1; TRBD1 is a possible D gene (6 bases). This CDR3 is built from 14 residues. CDR1 and CDR2 (germline): SGHRS, YFSETQ. Trimming shortened V by 7 bases and J by 0 bases, and 13 bases separated the two germline ends. The CDR3 here is CASQQQGMNTEAFF. The CDR3 bases are TGCGCCAGCCAACAACAGGGCATGAACACTGAAGCTTTCTTT.

The V and J genes are TRBV4-1 and TRBJ2-1; no reliable D call. Per germline, CDR1 MGHRA and CDR2 YSYEKL. This CDR3 region has 16 residues. The ends were cut back, 2 bases at V and 3 bases at J, with 14 bases in the middle. The DNA for the CDR3 is TGCGCCAGCAGCCAAATTGACATTATAAGCTACAATGAGCAGTTCTTC. Protein sequence: CASSQIDIISYNEQFF.

Written as DNA, the CDR3 is TGTGCCAGCAGCTCCCTACAGGGGAATGAGCAGTTCTTC. Translating gives CASSSLQGNEQFF. The chain carries TRBV7-2 and TRBJ2-1; 7 nucleotides line up with TRBD1. The trim removed 4 bases at V and 7 bases at J, leaving 4 bases unmatched. The germline V gene has CDR1 SGHTA and CDR2 FQGNSA. This CDR3 region has 13 residues. The full variable domain, completed using reference TRBV7-2 and TRBJ2-1, is GAGVSQSPSNKVTEKGKDVELRCDPISGHTALYWYRQSLGQGLEFLIYFQGNSAPDKSGLPSDRFSAERTGGSVSTLTIQRTQQEDSAVYLCASSSLQGNEQFFGPGTRLTVL.

This clone has more than one count but fewer than ten. The chain has TRBV6-6 and TRBJ2-7; D possibly corresponds to TRBD1 (5 bases). The ends were cut back, 0 bases at V and 5 bases at J, with 8 bases in the middle. The CDR3 has 13 amino acids. Germline V CDR1 and CDR2: MNHNY, SVGAGI (reference sequence). The CDR3 region has the DNA TGTGCCAGCAGTTACTCAGCCAGGGACGAGCAGTACTTC. This gives the protein CASSYSARDEQYF.

This chain connects TRBV7-9 to TRBJ1-4; D remains ambiguous. V lost 2 bases to trimming and J lost 8 bases, with 12 bases between them. The CDR3 contains 14 residues. Germline V gene lookup returns CDR1 SEHNR and CDR2 FQNEAQ (reference sequence). The CDR3 here is CASSLRQDGEKLFF. CDR3 in DNA: TGTGCCAGCAGCTTACGTCAGGACGGCGAAAAACTGTTTTTT. The full variable domain, its missing parts supplied by reference TRBV7-9 and TRBJ1-4, is DTGVSQNPRHKITKRGQNVTFRCDPISEHNRLYWYRQTLGQGPEFLTYFQNEAQLEKSRLLSDRFSAERPKGSFSTLEIQRTEQGDSAMYLCASSLRQDGEKLFFGSGTQLSVL.

DNA of the CDR3: TGTGCCAGCAGCTTATCTATTGGGGGTAACAAGGGGCAGTTCTTC. Encoded protein: CASSLSIGGNKGQFF. This chain links TRBV7-2 with TRBJ2-1; possibly TRBD1 or TRBD2 for D (5 bases each). V dropped 2 bases and J dropped 12 bases, with 20 bases sitting between them. The germline gives CDR1 SGHTA, CDR2 FQGNSA. The CDR3 is 15 residues long.

A note on this clone: This specimen includes other DNA sequences encoding the same CDR3. The chain recombines TRBV19 with TRBJ1-5; D possibly corresponds to TRBD1 (5 bases). V was cut by 8 bases and J by 4 bases, with 18 bases left in between. Per the germline V gene, CDR1 is LNHDA and CDR2 is SQIVND (reference sequence). CDR3 length: 15 residues. The CDR3 DNA reads as TGTGCCAGTTGGGGGTCAGGTAGGAAGAATCAGCCCCAGCATTTT. This encodes CASWGSGRKNQPQHF.

This rearrangement joins TRBV9 to TRBJ1-1; D remains unclear. Trimming left V 1 base short and J 5 bases short, with 18 bases between. The germline V gene has CDR1 SGDLS and CDR2 YYNGEE. This CDR3 comprises 16 residues. The CDR3 loop is CASSVPRRPQATEAFF. CDR3 in DNA: TGTGCCAGCAGCGTACCCCGACGCCCACAAGCGACTGAAGCTTTCTTT.

The sample holds a few counts of this clone. The chain employs TRBV5-5 and TRBJ2-2; D not certain. V was cut by 2 bases and J by 6 bases, with 5 bases left in between. The CDR3 has 12 residues. CDR1 SGHKS and CDR2 YYEKEE come from the germline V gene (reference sequence). CDR3 region: CASSLHSGELFF. CDR3 coding DNA: TGTGCCAGCAGCTTACATTCCGGGGAGCTGTTTTTT.

A single count supports this clone. The chain combines TRBV2 with TRBJ2-3; the match to TRBD2 covers 7 bases. This CDR3 region has 15 residues. Germline-derived CDR1 and CDR2 are SNHLY and FYNNEI. V was pared by 7 bases and J by 2 bases, with 9 bases of the junction left unmatched. The CDR3, as DNA: TGTGCCAGCATCGGGGCAGCGGGACCCACAGATACGCAGTATTTT. Translation: CASIGAAGPTDTQYF.

The chain employs TRBV7-2 and TRBJ2-5, with 9 nucleotides matching TRBD1. The V gene end was trimmed by 1 base and the J gene end by 11 bases; junction bases not matched to a gene: 11. The CDR3 totals 15 residues. Germline V CDR1 and CDR2: SGHTA, FQGNSA. The CDR3 DNA is TGTGCCAGCAGCTTAGTAGGGACAGGGAACGGAGAGCAGTACTTC. Amino acid sequence: CASSLVGTGNGEQYF.

The chain employs TRBV7-2 and TRBJ2-3; TRBD2 matches at 7 bases. V was clipped by 1 base and J by 4 bases; unmatched bases: 5. This CDR3 has 15 amino acids. Germline CDR1 SGHTA, CDR2 FQGNSA. CDR3 bases: TGTGCCAGCAGCTTAGGCGGGAGTGGCTCAGATACGCAGTATTTT. Its translation is CASSLGGSGSDTQYF.